This TCR beta chain was sequenced during a study of shared clonotypes between healthy human individuals. In the study overall: Three plates were used per donor for CD4 naive, three for CD4 memory, two for CD8 naive and one for CD8 memory.

Study-wide findings and caveats: Non-shared clonotypes had lower generation probabilities than clonotypes shared by all four sorted-subset donors.

Germline V gene sequence: CDR1 SGHRS, CDR2 YFSETQ. Trimming removed 1 base from V and 5 bases from J; junction bases left unmatched: 6. This CDR3 is built from 15 residues. Points on this clone: Its antigen is not known.

Several immunoSEQ 96-well plates shared each subset's DNA, each plate a replicate. Data came from immunoSEQ multiplex PCR; TCRdb stores just in-frame clones and leaves some out. The sample records 1,500,000 or so clones, roughly 96% being singletons. The rearrangement links TRBV5-1 to TRBJ2-1; 7 nucleotides agree with TRBD1. The TCR originated in a man aged 25 to 40 in good health. Sequenced: naive CD4+ T cells sorted from blood. Subset: CD45RA+ positively selected. The CDR3: CASSLTRQGHNEQFF. The CDR3 DNA is TGCGCCAGCAGCTTGACCCGACAGGGCCACAATGAGCAGTTCTTC.